This T cell receptor (beta chain) was recorded in a study of relationships among human T cell subsets. V was trimmed by 5 bases and J by 0 bases, leaving 13 bases between them. CDR3 length equals 15 residues. CDR1 is MGHDK and CDR2 is SYGVNS in the germline V gene. From mRNA, alpha and beta CDR3 regions were amplified using semiquantitative ARM-PCR. ARM-PCR used tagged nested gene-specific primers, then communal superprimers for exponential amplification. TCRdb reprocessed the multiplex PCR reads with MiXCR, giving one entry per CDR3 protein. The sample lists 5,000 or so distinct CDR3 sequences, 75% to 80% occurring once.

The sample consisted of total T cells sorted from blood. The rearrangement links TRBV25-1 to TRBJ1-1; D unresolved. This sequence originates from a man aged 35 to 55 in good health. CDR3 in amino acids: CASSHDGWMNTEAFF. In DNA form, the CDR3 reads TGTGCCAGCAGTCACGACGGTTGGATGAACACTGAAGCTTTCTTT.